The rows below give T cell receptor beta chains drawn from one sample of a study of immune characterization of retroperitoneal liposarcoma. TCRdb passed the PCR reads through MiXCR, listing each CDR3 protein once. Of over 9,000 distinct CDR3 sequences detected, roughly 26% appear once; the ten largest clones hold 8.5% to 9.5%. Material: tumor tissue. All receptors come from a female donor with retroperitoneal liposarcoma. The CDR3 runs from the conserved cysteine through the conserved F or W. Each record gives: V gene, J gene, CDR3 protein.

V gene: TRBV6-1; J gene: TRBJ2-1; CDR3 protein: CASGVGGGIRRGQFF
V gene: TRBV6-1; J gene: TRBJ2-4; CDR3 protein: CASSPAAGGFSSYNEQYF
V gene: TRBV6-1; J gene: TRBJ2-3; CDR3 protein: CASRRDTQYF
V gene: TRBV12-5; J gene: TRBJ2-1; CDR3 protein: CASVPGQAYNEQFF
V gene: TRBV6-6; J gene: TRBJ2-1; CDR3 protein: CASSYSGIQFF
V gene: TRBV6-1; J gene: .; CDR3 protein: CASSSRQGSYNEQYF
V gene: TRBV27; J gene: TRBJ2-1; CDR3 protein: CASSTTYEQFF
V gene: TRBV7-3; J gene: .; CDR3 protein: CASSLGAAREQYF
V gene: TRBV7-2; J gene: TRBJ1-6; CDR3 protein: CASSLGARQHSPPLHF
V gene: TRBV6-1; J gene: TRBJ2-1; CDR3 protein: CASSAWTGGAETQFF
V gene: TRBV6-9; J gene: TRBJ1-2; CDR3 protein: CASSYTRDNYYGYTF
V gene: TRBV27; J gene: TRBJ2-3; CDR3 protein: CASSLYAPGGLRDTQYF
V gene: TRBV7-7; J gene: TRBJ2-1; CDR3 protein: CASSQPGSGVYYEQFF
V gene: TRBV12-3/TRBV12-4; J gene: TRBJ2-3; CDR3 protein: CASSPRRGSDTQYF
V gene: TRBV12-3/TRBV12-4; J gene: TRBJ2-2; CDR3 protein: CASSFPGFGELFF
V gene: TRBV6-1; J gene: TRBJ1-2; CDR3 protein: CASSDGQGGEGYTF
V gene: TRBV6-5; J gene: TRBJ2-1; CDR3 protein: CASSPGTNYNEQFF
V gene: TRBV6-1; J gene: TRBJ1-1; CDR3 protein: CASSVQKTEAFF
V gene: TRBV5-6; J gene: TRBJ1-1; CDR3 protein: CASSLTSEAFF
V gene: TRBV7-6; J gene: TRBJ2-5; CDR3 protein: CASSSPRLAGQGTQYF
V gene: TRBV27; J gene: TRBJ1-4; CDR3 protein: CASSLRPPRAAIATNEKLFF
V gene: TRBV6-5; J gene: TRBJ2-1; CDR3 protein: CASSDALVGHLCNEQFF
V gene: TRBV6-1; J gene: .; CDR3 protein: CASSWTSGGASEQYF
V gene: TRBV7-2; J gene: TRBJ2-2; CDR3 protein: CASSFQGAGQRSTGELFF
V gene: TRBV6-6; J gene: TRBJ2-6; CDR3 protein: CASSYSGSGANVLTF
V gene: TRBV27; J gene: TRBJ2-3; CDR3 protein: CASSLRGDTQYF
V gene: TRBV7-2; J gene: TRBJ1-5; CDR3 protein: CASSLDAGFSNQPQHF
V gene: TRBV25-1; J gene: TRBJ2-3; CDR3 protein: CASEGAGEGFYTQYF
V gene: TRBV7-7; J gene: TRBJ2-1; CDR3 protein: CASSLRELGEQFF
V gene: TRBV7-2; J gene: TRBJ1-1; CDR3 protein: CASSPQPGQGRTEAFF
V gene: TRBV6-1; J gene: TRBJ2-1; CDR3 protein: CARDRTGFYYEQFF
V gene: TRBV7-3; J gene: TRBJ1-1; CDR3 protein: CASSLMLNTEAFF
V gene: TRBV6-1; J gene: TRBJ2-3; CDR3 protein: CASGGLDADTQYF
V gene: TRBV25-1; J gene: .; CDR3 protein: CASSGGRSPGEPYNEQYF
V gene: TRBV7-3; J gene: TRBJ2-3; CDR3 protein: CASSLSGGADTQYF
V gene: TRBV4-1; J gene: .; CDR3 protein: CASSQDPLMSYEQYF
V gene: TRBV7-8; J gene: TRBJ2-1; CDR3 protein: CASTAGTGYNEQFF
V gene: TRBV7-6; J gene: TRBJ1-3; CDR3 protein: CASSQQGSSSGNTIYF
V gene: TRBV12-3/TRBV12-4; J gene: TRBJ2-7; CDR3 protein: CASSLVAGGLNEQYF
V gene: TRBV6-1; J gene: TRBJ2-1; CDR3 protein: CASSERQGAAEQFF
V gene: TRBV12-3/TRBV12-4; J gene: TRBJ2-1; CDR3 protein: CASSLGPLAGVSPNEQFF